This T cell receptor (beta chain) emerged from a study of T cell responses to AZD1222 COVID-19 vaccine. The study, taken as a whole, reports: Along spike, vaccine-associated CD4 TCRs were found throughout, with dominance at 160-218 and 743-854.

With respect to this clone: Its antigen is still unknown.

Pooling was applied to second doses at about 4 or about 12 weeks. The ends were cut back, 7 bases at V and 5 bases at J, with 11 bases in the middle. The CDR3 has 13 residues. CDR1 and CDR2 (germline): MNHEY, SVGAGI. Repertoires were generated with immunoSEQ multiplex PCR, while TCRdb's copy carries only in-frame clones and drops some. The sample lists roughly 120,000 clones; around 93% were seen once. The receptor was isolated from an adult who received the AZD1222 COVID-19 vaccine. The chain uses TRBV6-5 and TRBJ1-4, with D possibly being TRBD1 (5 bases). Sequenced material: peripheral blood, taken 28 days after the second AZD1222 dose. CDR3 protein: CASTNRNNEKLFF. CDR3 in DNA: TGTGCCAGCACAAACAGGAACAATGAAAAACTGTTTTTT.